The rows below give T cell receptor beta chains drawn from one sample of a study of blood T cell repertoires in COVID-19. Method: immunoSEQ multiplex PCR; TCRdb's copy keeps in-frame clones and lacks some. Of about 49,000 clones listed, around nine tenths are singletons. Material for sequencing was peripheral blood. Receptors originate from a man at least 80 years old with acute or convalescent COVID-19. CDR3s include the opening cysteine and the closing phenylalanine or tryptophan. The D gene is left open where the match is weak. Some rows mark clone size as missing; the rest say once, few, many or name a class of expanded clone.

j_call: TRBJ1-2
clone_size: .
v_call: TRBV28
d_call: .
cdr3_aa: CASSYQGRGYTF
cdr3_nt: TGTGCCAGCAGTTACCAGGGAAGGGGCTACACCTTC

j_call: TRBJ1-1
clone_size: .
v_call: TRBV10-3
d_call: TRBD1
cdr3_aa: CAISGRTGETEAFF
cdr3_nt: TGTGCCATCAGTGGCCGGACAGGGGAGACTGAAGCTTTCTTT

j_call: TRBJ2-5
clone_size: .
v_call: TRBV29-1
d_call: .
cdr3_aa: CSGGLLQETQYF
cdr3_nt: TGCAGCGGTGGACTTCTTCAAGAGACCCAGTACTTC

j_call: TRBJ1-2
clone_size: .
v_call: TRBV30
d_call: .
cdr3_aa: CAWSGGNAGNGYTF
cdr3_nt: TGTGCCTGGAGTGGCGGGAATGCGGGCAATGGCTACACCTTC

j_call: TRBJ1-1
clone_size: .
v_call: TRBV28
d_call: .
cdr3_aa: CASSTWPEAFF
cdr3_nt: TGTGCCAGCAGTACGTGGCCTGAAGCTTTCTTT

j_call: TRBJ2-7
clone_size: .
v_call: TRBV14
d_call: .
cdr3_aa: CASSQGVGYEQYF
cdr3_nt: TGTGCCAGCAGCCAGGGCGTAGGCTACGAGCAGTACTTC

j_call: TRBJ1-4
clone_size: .
v_call: TRBV5-1
d_call: .
cdr3_aa: CASSPDSTNEKLFF
cdr3_nt: TGCGCCAGCAGCCCGGACAGTACTAATGAAAAACTGTTTTTT

j_call: TRBJ2-3
clone_size: .
v_call: TRBV10-3
d_call: TRBD2
cdr3_aa: CAISESTSGGADTQYF
cdr3_nt: TGTGCCATCAGTGAGTCCACTAGCGGGGGGGCAGATACGCAGTATTTT

j_call: TRBJ2-1
clone_size: .
v_call: TRBV19
d_call: TRBD1
cdr3_aa: CASSKRSGTGEVNPFF
cdr3_nt: TGTGCCAGTAGTAAACGCTCCGGGACAGGGGAGGTAAATCCGTTCTTC

j_call: TRBJ2-2
clone_size: .
v_call: TRBV10-3
d_call: TRBD1
cdr3_aa: CAISGTGGNTGELFF
cdr3_nt: TGTGCCATCAGTGGGACAGGGGGAAACACCGGGGAGCTGTTTTTT

j_call: TRBJ1-1
clone_size: .
v_call: TRBV10-3
d_call: .
cdr3_aa: CAISESAPTGRAFF
cdr3_nt: TGTGCCATCAGTGAGTCGGCCCCCACAGGGCGAGCTTTCTTT

j_call: TRBJ1-1
clone_size: .
v_call: TRBV5-1
d_call: TRBD1
cdr3_aa: CASSPQGEDTEAFF
cdr3_nt: TGCGCCAGCAGCCCACAGGGGGAGGACACTGAAGCTTTCTTT

j_call: TRBJ2-7
clone_size: once
v_call: TRBV19
d_call: .
cdr3_aa: CASSTRALGAYEQYF
cdr3_nt: TGTGCCAGTAGTACCCGGGCCTTAGGGGCCTACGAGCAGTACTTC

j_call: TRBJ1-2
clone_size: .
v_call: TRBV19
d_call: .
cdr3_aa: CASSPPGLIYGYTF
cdr3_nt: TGTGCCAGTAGTCCGCCGGGACTGATCTATGGCTACACCTTC

j_call: TRBJ2-3
clone_size: .
v_call: TRBV7-6
d_call: TRBD2
cdr3_aa: CASSKPSGGGGTQYF
cdr3_nt: TGTGCCAGCAGCAAGCCTAGCGGGGGGGGAGGTACGCAGTATTTT

j_call: TRBJ2-1
clone_size: .
v_call: TRBV28
d_call: TRBD2
cdr3_aa: CASSFFGVRGGRDNEQFF
cdr3_nt: TGTGCCAGCAGTTTTTTCGGCGTGCGGGGGGGCCGCGACAATGAGCAGTTCTTC

j_call: TRBJ1-3
clone_size: .
v_call: TRBV3-1/TRBV3-2
d_call: .
cdr3_aa: CASSQDRVSGNTIYF
cdr3_nt: TGTGCCAGCAGCCAAGACAGGGTCTCTGGAAACACCATATATTTT

j_call: TRBJ1-3
clone_size: .
v_call: TRBV5-8
d_call: TRBD1
cdr3_aa: CASSVDRAGNTIYF
cdr3_nt: TGTGCCAGCAGCGTGGACAGGGCTGGAAACACCATATATTTT

j_call: TRBJ1-1
clone_size: .
v_call: TRBV4-1
d_call: .
cdr3_aa: CASSASDGGFTEAFF
cdr3_nt: TGCGCCAGCAGCGCCTCCGATGGGGGGTTCACTGAAGCTTTCTTT

j_call: TRBJ1-3
clone_size: once
v_call: TRBV4-1
d_call: .
cdr3_aa: CASSPKPQGQSGNTIYF
cdr3_nt: TGCGCCAGCAGCCCTAAACCACAGGGCCAGAGCGGAAACACCATATATTTT

j_call: TRBJ2-2
clone_size: .
v_call: TRBV5-1
d_call: .
cdr3_aa: CASSLGGNTGELFF
cdr3_nt: TGCGCCAGCAGCTTGGGCGGGAACACCGGGGAGCTGTTTTTT

j_call: TRBJ1-2
clone_size: once
v_call: TRBV28
d_call: .
cdr3_aa: CASSLSSTDGYTF
cdr3_nt: TGTGCCAGCAGTTTATCATCAACGGATGGCTACACCTTC

j_call: TRBJ1-3
clone_size: .
v_call: TRBV7-8
d_call: .
cdr3_aa: CASSSSRGNTIYF
cdr3_nt: TGTGCCAGCAGCTCTTCACGGGGGAACACCATATATTTT

j_call: TRBJ2-7
clone_size: .
v_call: TRBV5-5
d_call: .
cdr3_aa: CASSLSTYEQYF
cdr3_nt: TGTGCCAGCAGCTTGTCTACCTACGAGCAGTACTTC

j_call: TRBJ1-2
clone_size: .
v_call: TRBV6-5
d_call: TRBD1
cdr3_aa: CASRLDRDYGYTF
cdr3_nt: TGTGCCAGCAGACTGGACAGGGACTATGGCTACACCTTC

j_call: TRBJ1-3
clone_size: .
v_call: TRBV19
d_call: .
cdr3_aa: CASRQGDSAGNTIYF
cdr3_nt: TGTGCCAGTAGACAGGGTGATTCTGCTGGAAACACCATATATTTT

j_call: TRBJ1-2
clone_size: .
v_call: TRBV5-1
d_call: .
cdr3_aa: CASSLGGDYGYTF
cdr3_nt: TGCGCCAGCAGCTTGGGGGGCGACTATGGCTACACCTTC

j_call: TRBJ1-1
clone_size: .
v_call: TRBV7-2
d_call: .
cdr3_aa: CASSALGSLDLSTEAFF
cdr3_nt: TGTGCCAGCAGCGCCCTGGGGAGTTTGGACTTAAGCACTGAAGCTTTCTTT

j_call: TRBJ2-2
clone_size: once
v_call: TRBV5-1
d_call: TRBD2
cdr3_aa: CASSLGRGGNTGELFF
cdr3_nt: TGCGCCAGCAGCTTGGGCCGGGGGGGAAACACCGGGGAGCTGTTTTTT

j_call: TRBJ1-6
clone_size: once
v_call: TRBV28
d_call: .
cdr3_aa: CASRLRVTGNSPLHF
cdr3_nt: TGTGCCAGCAGGCTAAGGGTAACGGGGAATTCACCCCTCCACTTT

j_call: TRBJ2-1
clone_size: few
v_call: TRBV7-9
d_call: .
cdr3_aa: CASSLEAGREQFF
cdr3_nt: TGTGCCAGCAGCTTAGAAGCAGGGCGGGAGCAGTTCTTC

j_call: TRBJ2-5
clone_size: .
v_call: TRBV7-3
d_call: TRBD2
cdr3_aa: CASSFSGGAVETQYF
cdr3_nt: TGTGCCAGCAGCTTTAGCGGGGGGGCAGTGGAGACCCAGTACTTC

j_call: TRBJ1-6
clone_size: .
v_call: TRBV5-1
d_call: .
cdr3_aa: CASSPQGQRGSPLHF
cdr3_nt: TGCGCCAGCAGCCCCCAAGGGCAGCGGGGTTCACCCCTCCACTTT

j_call: TRBJ2-7
clone_size: .
v_call: TRBV12-3/TRBV12-4
d_call: TRBD1
cdr3_aa: CASSPGQGREQYF
cdr3_nt: TGTGCCAGCAGTCCAGGACAGGGCCGCGAGCAGTACTTC

j_call: TRBJ1-4
clone_size: few
v_call: TRBV6-2/TRBV6-3
d_call: .
cdr3_aa: CASSDPGHINEKLFF
cdr3_nt: TGTGCCAGCAGTGACCCGGGACACATTAATGAAAAACTGTTTTTT

j_call: TRBJ1-1
clone_size: once
v_call: TRBV6-5
d_call: .
cdr3_aa: CASRRGGVAEAFF
cdr3_nt: TGTGCCAGCCGTAGGGGGGGGGTGGCTGAAGCTTTCTTT

j_call: TRBJ1-1
clone_size: .
v_call: TRBV27
d_call: .
cdr3_aa: CASSSTSTGNTEAFF
cdr3_nt: TGTGCCAGCAGTTCTACGTCGACAGGCAACACTGAAGCTTTCTTT

j_call: TRBJ1-2
clone_size: once
v_call: TRBV19
d_call: TRBD1
cdr3_aa: CASSTAGQGRYGYTF
cdr3_nt: TGTGCCAGTAGTACCGCGGGACAGGGTAGATATGGCTACACCTTC

j_call: TRBJ2-2
clone_size: .
v_call: TRBV10-3
d_call: .
cdr3_aa: CAISESRAFTGELFF
cdr3_nt: TGTGCCATCAGTGAATCCAGGGCCTTCACCGGGGAGCTGTTTTTT

j_call: TRBJ2-7
clone_size: .
v_call: TRBV18
d_call: TRBD1
cdr3_aa: CASSPPAGQGFEQYF
cdr3_nt: TGTGCCAGCTCACCACCCGCGGGACAGGGCTTCGAGCAGTACTTC

j_call: TRBJ1-1
clone_size: .
v_call: TRBV19
d_call: TRBD1
cdr3_aa: CASSIGQGAFF
cdr3_nt: TGTGCCAGTAGTATCGGACAGGGAGCTTTCTTT

j_call: TRBJ1-4
clone_size: .
v_call: TRBV7-2
d_call: .
cdr3_aa: CASSLNGGAEEKLFF
cdr3_nt: TGTGCCAGCAGCTTAAATGGGGGCGCGGAAGAAAAACTGTTTTTT

j_call: TRBJ1-2
clone_size: .
v_call: TRBV30
d_call: .
cdr3_aa: CAWIVRGNGGYTF
cdr3_nt: TGTGCCTGGATTGTACGGGGGAATGGTGGCTACACCTTC

j_call: TRBJ1-6
clone_size: .
v_call: TRBV9
d_call: .
cdr3_aa: CASSPRQVSYNSPLHF
cdr3_nt: TGTGCCAGCAGCCCCCGACAGGTCTCCTATAATTCACCCCTCCACTTT

j_call: TRBJ1-3
clone_size: few
v_call: TRBV11-2
d_call: .
cdr3_aa: CASSLRGSSGNTIYF
cdr3_nt: TGTGCCAGCAGCCTTAGGGGTTCCTCTGGAAACACCATATATTTT

j_call: TRBJ1-6
clone_size: once
v_call: TRBV7-2
d_call: .
cdr3_aa: CASSLARNSPLHF
cdr3_nt: TGTGCCAGCAGCTTAGCTAGAAATTCACCCCTCCACTTT

j_call: TRBJ1-5
clone_size: .
v_call: TRBV7-9
d_call: .
cdr3_aa: CASSLAAPSQPQHF
cdr3_nt: TGTGCCAGCAGCTTAGCCGCCCCCAGTCAGCCCCAGCATTTT

j_call: TRBJ1-5
clone_size: .
v_call: TRBV21-1
d_call: .
cdr3_aa: CASSKGGEYSNQPQHF
cdr3_nt: TGTGCCAGCAGCAAAGGCGGGGAGTATAGCAATCAGCCCCAGCATTTT